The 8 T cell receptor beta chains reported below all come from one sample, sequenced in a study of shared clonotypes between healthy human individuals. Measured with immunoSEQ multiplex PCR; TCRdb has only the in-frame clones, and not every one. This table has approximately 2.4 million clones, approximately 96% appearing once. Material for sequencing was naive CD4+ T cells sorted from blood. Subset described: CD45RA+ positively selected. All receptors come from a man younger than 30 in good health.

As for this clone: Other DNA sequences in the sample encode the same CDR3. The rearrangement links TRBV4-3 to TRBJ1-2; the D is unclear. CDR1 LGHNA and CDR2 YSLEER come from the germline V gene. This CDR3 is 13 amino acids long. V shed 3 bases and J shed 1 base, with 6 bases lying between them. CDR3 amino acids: CASSQAGNYGYTF. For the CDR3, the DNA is TGCGCCAGCAGCCAGGCTGGTAACTATGGCTACACCTTC.

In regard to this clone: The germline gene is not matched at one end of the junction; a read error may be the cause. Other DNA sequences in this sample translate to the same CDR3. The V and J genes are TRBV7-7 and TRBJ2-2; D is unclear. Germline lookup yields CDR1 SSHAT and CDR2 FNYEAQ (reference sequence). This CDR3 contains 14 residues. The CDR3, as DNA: TGTGCTAGCAGCTTAGGCGGGAACACCGGGGAGCTGTTTTTT. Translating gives CASSLGGNTGELFF.

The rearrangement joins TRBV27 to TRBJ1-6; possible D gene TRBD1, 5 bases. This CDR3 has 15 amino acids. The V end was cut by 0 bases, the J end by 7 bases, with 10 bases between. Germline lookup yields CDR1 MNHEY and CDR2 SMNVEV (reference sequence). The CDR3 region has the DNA TGTGCCAGCAGTTTATCGGGGCAGAGGAATTCACCCCTCCACTTT. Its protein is CASSLSGQRNSPLHF.

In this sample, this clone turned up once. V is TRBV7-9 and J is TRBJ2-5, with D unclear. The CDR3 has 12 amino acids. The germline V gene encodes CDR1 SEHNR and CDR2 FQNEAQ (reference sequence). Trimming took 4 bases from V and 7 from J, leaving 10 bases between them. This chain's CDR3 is CASSSSWGTQYF. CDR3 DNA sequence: TGTGCCAGCAGCTCCTCTTGGGGGACCCAGTACTTC.

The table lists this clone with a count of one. The CDR3 protein is CASRMSYDTDTQYF. The CDR3 coding sequence is TGTGCCAGCAGAATGAGTTACGACACAGATACGCAGTATTTT. This chain joins TRBV6-6 and TRBJ2-3; D is unresolved. There are 14 residues in the CDR3. Trimming removed 6 bases from V and 2 bases from J, with 12 bases in between. Germline V gives CDR1 MNHNY, CDR2 SVGAGI (reference sequence).

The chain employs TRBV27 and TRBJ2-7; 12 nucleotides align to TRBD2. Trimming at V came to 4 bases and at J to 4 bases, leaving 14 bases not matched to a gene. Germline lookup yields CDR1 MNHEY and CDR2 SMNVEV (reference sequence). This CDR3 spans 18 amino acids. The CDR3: CASSSSLLAGGPIYEQYF. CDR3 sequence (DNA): TGTGCCAGCAGTTCGTCCCTACTAGCGGGGGGCCCCATATACGAGCAGTACTTC.

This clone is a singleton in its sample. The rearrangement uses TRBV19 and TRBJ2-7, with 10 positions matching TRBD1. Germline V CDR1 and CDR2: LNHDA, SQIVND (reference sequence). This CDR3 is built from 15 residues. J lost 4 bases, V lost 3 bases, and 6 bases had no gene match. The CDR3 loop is CASSIFGQGVYEQYF. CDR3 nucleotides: TGTGCCAGTAGTATTTTTGGACAGGGGGTATACGAGCAGTACTTC.

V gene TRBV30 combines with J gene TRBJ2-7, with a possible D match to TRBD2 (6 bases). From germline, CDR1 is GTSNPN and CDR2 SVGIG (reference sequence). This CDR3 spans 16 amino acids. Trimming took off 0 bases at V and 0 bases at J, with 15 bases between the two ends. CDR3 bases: TGTGCCTGGAGTGTCACTCGAGGGCGGGGCTCCTACGAGCAGTACTTC. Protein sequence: CAWSVTRGRGSYEQYF. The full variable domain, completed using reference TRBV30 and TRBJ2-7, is SQTIHQWPATLVQPVGSPLSLECTVEGTSNPNLYWYRQAAGRGLQLLFYSVGIGQISSEVPQNLSASRPQDRQFILSSKKLLLSDSGFYLCAWSVTRGRGSYEQYFGPGTRLTVT.